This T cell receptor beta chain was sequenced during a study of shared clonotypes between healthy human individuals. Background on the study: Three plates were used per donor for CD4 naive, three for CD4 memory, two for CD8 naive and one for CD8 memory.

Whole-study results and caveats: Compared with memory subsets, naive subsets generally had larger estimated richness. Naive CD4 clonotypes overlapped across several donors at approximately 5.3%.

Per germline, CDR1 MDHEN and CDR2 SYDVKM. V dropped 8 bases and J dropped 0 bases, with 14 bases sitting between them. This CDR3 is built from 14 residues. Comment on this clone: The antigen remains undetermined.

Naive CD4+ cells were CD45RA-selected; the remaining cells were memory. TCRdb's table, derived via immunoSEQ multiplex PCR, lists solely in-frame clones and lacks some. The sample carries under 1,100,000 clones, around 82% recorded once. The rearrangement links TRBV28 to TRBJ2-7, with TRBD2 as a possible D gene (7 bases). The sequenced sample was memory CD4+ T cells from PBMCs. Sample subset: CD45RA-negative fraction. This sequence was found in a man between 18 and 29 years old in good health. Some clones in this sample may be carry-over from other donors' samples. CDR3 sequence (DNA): TGTGCCAGCCTGGGAGGGGGACGCTCCTACGAGCAGTACTTC. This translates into CASLGGGRSYEQYF.